This entry lists 3 T cell receptor beta chains sequenced from one sample in a study of Graves' ophthalmopathy and Graves' hyperthyroidism. RNA transcripts were the template, and TCR beta CDR3 regions were amplified from them. Following a first-round RT-PCR that used HTBI primers, a second-round multiplex PCR was carried out. Using its own MiXCR run on the multiplex PCR reads, TCRdb lists one record per CDR3 protein. The data contain hundreds of thousands of distinct CDR3 sequences, around 50% of them singletons. The sequenced material came from peripheral blood. The receptors stem from an adult man with Graves' ophthalmopathy.

V and J are TRBV7-6 and TRBJ2-1; D gene uncertain. Germline CDR1 SGHVS, CDR2 FNYEAQ. The CDR3 extends over 14 amino acids. The V and J ends lost 1 base and 5 bases respectively, with 9 bases between them. CDR3 in DNA: TGTGCCAGCAGCTTAGAGGCCAGCAACAATGAGCAGTTCTTC. Its protein product is CASSLEASNNEQFF.

This clonotype has a handful of counts. The genes are TRBV29-1 and TRBJ1-4, with D hard to call. The CDR3 spans 14 residues. Trimming took off 7 bases at V and 0 bases at J, with 12 bases between the two ends. Germline CDR1 and CDR2: SQVTM and ANQGSEA. The CDR3: CSARRDATNEKLFF. CDR3 sequence (DNA): TGCAGCGCCAGAAGGGATGCAACTAATGAAAAACTGTTTTTT.

V gene TRBV7-2 combines with J gene TRBJ2-7, with a tentative D call TRBD1 (5 bases). Looked up from germline, CDR1 is SGHTA and CDR2 is FQGNSA. This CDR3 comprises 17 residues. V dropped 5 bases and J dropped 5 bases, with 25 bases sitting between them. In nucleotides, the CDR3 is TGTGCCAGCAGCCACCGTTTTGGGGCAGAGACGAACAACGAGCAGTACTTC. Translation gives CASSHRFGAETNNEQYF.